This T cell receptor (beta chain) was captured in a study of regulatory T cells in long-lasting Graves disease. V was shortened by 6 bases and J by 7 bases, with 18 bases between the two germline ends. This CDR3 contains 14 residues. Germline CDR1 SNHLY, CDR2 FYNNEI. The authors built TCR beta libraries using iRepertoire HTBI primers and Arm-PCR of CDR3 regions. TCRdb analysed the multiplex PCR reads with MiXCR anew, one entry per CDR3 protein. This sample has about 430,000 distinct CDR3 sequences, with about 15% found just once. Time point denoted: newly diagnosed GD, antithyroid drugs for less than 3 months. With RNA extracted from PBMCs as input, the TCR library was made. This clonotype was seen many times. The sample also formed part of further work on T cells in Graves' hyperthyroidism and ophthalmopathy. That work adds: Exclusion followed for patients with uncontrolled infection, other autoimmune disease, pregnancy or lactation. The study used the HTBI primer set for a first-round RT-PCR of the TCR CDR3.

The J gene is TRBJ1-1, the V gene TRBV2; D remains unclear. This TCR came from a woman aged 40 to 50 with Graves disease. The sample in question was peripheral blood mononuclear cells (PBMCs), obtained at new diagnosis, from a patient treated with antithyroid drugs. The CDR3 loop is CASRASGSFIEAFF. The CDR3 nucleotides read TGTGCCAGCAGGGCTAGCGGGAGTTTTATTGAAGCTTTCTTT.